The 13 T cell receptor beta chains reported below all come from one sample, sequenced in a study of vaccination and CD4 T cells after COVID-19. Treatment indicated: roughly 11-day PBMC culture with coronavirus spike peptide pools or control peptides (ViraFEST assay). At the Johns Hopkins FTIC core, DNA taken from cultured CD4+ T cells was sequenced by way of the Oncomine TCR Beta short-read assay. MiXCR, run by TCRdb on the PCR reads, gives a single entry per CDR3 protein. The sample carries 6,000 to 9,000 distinct CDR3 sequences, about 25% recorded once. These receptors are not linked to any known antigen. The material sequenced was CD4+ T cells from blood, cultured in vitro, taken after SARS-CoV-2 vaccination. These TCRs come from a human donor who had recovered from COVID-19.

This clonotype was picked up a small number of times. V and J are TRBV29-1 and TRBJ2-7, with 8 positions matching TRBD1. Germline V gives CDR1 SQVTM, CDR2 ANQGSEA. This CDR3 is built from 13 residues. CDR3 residues: CSVDRDRSSEQYF. CDR3 nucleotides: TGCAGTGTCGACCGGGACAGGAGTTCCGAGCAGTACTTC.

This clonotype showed up just once. The rearrangement links TRBV18 to TRBJ1-2, with D maybe TRBD1 (5 bases). The CDR3 spans 14 residues. Germline CDR1 reads KGHSH; CDR2 reads LQKENI. The ends were cut back, 2 bases at V and 2 bases at J, with 9 bases in the middle. The CDR3 loop is CASSPSGGNYGYTF. CDR3 DNA sequence: TGTGCCAGCTCACCATCGGGGGGGAACTATGGCTACACCTTC.

This clonotype is medium-sized (0.01 to 0.1%) by share. This chain joins TRBV6-1 and TRBJ2-1; D gene uncertain. This CDR3 has 13 residues. V was trimmed by 5 bases and J by 4 bases, leaving 9 bases between them. Germline V gene sequence: CDR1 MNHNS, CDR2 SASEGT. The CDR3 loop reads CASSPGPYNEQFF. The CDR3 nucleotides are TGTGCCAGCAGTCCTGGCCCGTACAATGAGCAGTTCTTC.

This clonotype has just a few counts. This chain uses TRBV20-1 with TRBJ1-2; 9 bases line up with TRBD1. J lost 3 bases, V lost 5 bases, and 13 bases had no gene match. CDR1 and CDR2 from the germline V gene are DFQATT and SNEGSKA (reference sequence). This CDR3 has 16 residues. In DNA, the CDR3 is TGCAGTGCTGGGAGCGGGACAGGGTCGATCTACTATGGCTACACCTTC. Translating gives CSAGSGTGSIYYGYTF.

The J gene is TRBJ2-7, the V gene TRBV19, with 10 bases matching TRBD1. Unmatched junction bases numbered 3, after V lost 4 bases and J lost 6 bases. The CDR3 covers 13 residues. Per germline, CDR1 LNHDA and CDR2 SQIVND (reference sequence). CDR3 nucleotides: TGTGCCAGTAGTAGCGGGACAGGGGTCGAGCAGTACTTC. This sequence encodes CASSSGTGVEQYF.

This clonotype has only one observation. This rearrangement joins TRBV11-3 to TRBJ1-1; D is undetermined. CDR1 and CDR2 (germline): SGHNT, YENEEA. V lost 5 bases and J lost 11, with 18 bases in between. The CDR3 runs 13 residues. CDR3 in amino acids: CASSPQAGVGAFF. The CDR3 nucleotides read TGTGCCAGCAGCCCCCAAGCGGGCGTGGGGGCTTTCTTT.

This clonotype appeared a few times. The chain uses TRBV28 and TRBJ1-2; 7 bases are a match to TRBD1. V gave up 6 bases and J gave up 4 bases; unmatched junction bases: 8. The CDR3 has 14 residues. CDR1 MDHEN and CDR2 SYDVKM come from the germline V gene. CDR3 loop: CASSFEGASYGYTF. CDR3 in DNA: TGTGCCAGCAGCTTCGAGGGGGCTAGCTATGGCTACACCTTC.

The chain has TRBV4-1 and TRBJ2-7; D is uncertain. Trimming removed 1 base at V and 3 bases at J, with 13 bases between. The germline gives CDR1 MGHRA, CDR2 YSYEKL. The CDR3 spans 15 residues. The CDR3 sequence is CASSQVPNVNYEQYF. CDR3 DNA: TGCGCCAGCAGCCAAGTTCCGAATGTCAACTACGAGCAGTACTTC.

Only a few counts were recorded for this clonotype. The chain couples TRBV10-1 to TRBJ2-3, with unresolved D. The CDR3 has 11 residues. Trimming cost V 5 bases and J 6 bases, with 6 bases left between them. Per the germline V gene, CDR1 is WNHNN and CDR2 is SYGVQD (reference sequence). CDR3 coding DNA: TGCGCCAGCAGTCAGACGGATACGCAGTATTTT. This gives the protein CASSQTDTQYF.

V and J are TRBV6-1 and TRBJ1-1; unclear D gene. This CDR3 spans 12 amino acids. The germline V gene has CDR1 MNHNS and CDR2 SASEGT. V lost 6 bases and J 3 bases, leaving 8 bases between the germline ends. The CDR3 here is CASRDSDTEAFF. The CDR3 nucleotides read TGTGCCAGCAGGGATTCGGACACTGAAGCTTTCTTT.

V gene TRBV7-2 combines with J gene TRBJ2-1, with 15 bases identical to TRBD2. The J segment lost 9 bases and the V segment lost 1 base, leaving 4 bases of the junction unmatched. The CDR3 runs 16 residues. Germline CDR1 reads SGHTA; CDR2 reads FQGNSA. The CDR3 DNA is TGTGCCAGCAGCTTAGGAGGACTAGCGGGGGGGCGTGAGCAGTTCTTC. Translated: CASSLGGLAGGREQFF. The entire variable domain, with the rest obtained from reference TRBV7-2 and TRBJ2-1, is as follows: GAGVSQSPSNKVTEKGKDVELRCDPISGHTALYWYRQSLGQGLEFLIYFQGNSAPDKSGLPSDRFSAERTGGSVSTLTIQRTQQEDSAVYLCASSLGGLAGGREQFFGPGTRLTVL.

The chain employs TRBV6-1 and TRBJ2-1, with D possibly matching TRBD1 (6 bases). CDR3 size: 16 residues. Germline CDR1 reads MNHNS; CDR2 reads SASEGT. V lost 6 bases and J lost 3, with 18 bases in between. CDR3 loop: CASSQPQGGGYNEQFF. For the CDR3, the DNA is TGTGCCAGCAGCCAACCACAGGGTGGGGGCTACAATGAGCAGTTCTTC.

This clonotype was seen once. The V and J genes are TRBV28 and TRBJ2-3, with D possibly being TRBD2 (5 bases). CDR1 and CDR2 (germline): MDHEN, SYDVKM. The CDR3 totals 17 residues. V was clipped by 5 bases and J by 2 bases, with 20 bases between them. CDR3 nucleotides: TGTGCCAGCAGTCCAGGTTGGAGGCCCTTAGTCACAGATACGCAGTATTTT. This translates into CASSPGWRPLVTDTQYF.